The clone carrying this TCR beta chain was seen only a few times. Its antigen is unidentified. This sample is drawn from a study of T cell repertoires in cytomegalovirus infection. About the research overall: Both a matching HLA type and CMV infection were indicated by public TCR beta signatures.

The germline V gene encodes CDR1 DFQATT and CDR2 SNEGSKA (reference sequence). The CDR3 contains 14 residues. V lost 2 bases, J lost 8 bases, and 18 bases lay in between. Each CDR3 protein is one row after TCRdb ran MiXCR on the reads. This sample has some 560,000 distinct CDR3 sequences, with 40% found just once. Findings and caveats of the study: Summed frequency of shared TCR beta families picked out CMV carriers who also had the relevant HLA.

The V call is TRBV20-1, the J call TRBJ1-2; no reliable D call. Sequenced material: cultured PBMCs, taken from culture after CMV antigen stimulation. The receptor comes from a human donor in good health (CMV status not recorded). Some clones in this sample may be carry-over from other donors' samples. The CDR3 sequence is CSARWAGREGGYTF. CDR3 in DNA: TGCAGTGCTAGATGGGCCGGGAGAGAGGGAGGCTACACCTTC.